This entry lists 8 T cell receptor beta chains sequenced from one sample in a study of post-analysis software for immune sequencing data. No antigen has been identified for these receptors. Study outcomes and limitations: Four or five TRBV segments were significantly more frequent in patients than in controls. TRBV5-6, TRBV5-1 and TRBV20-1 were among these segments.

The TCR beta cDNA libraries carried unique molecular identifiers. Each CDR3 protein is one row after TCRdb ran MiXCR on the PCR reads. The table shows some 370,000 distinct CDR3 sequences, with approximately 33% occurring only once. Material: blood. These receptors all stem from a girl aged 5 to 17 with multiple sclerosis.

The chain uses TRBV20-1 and TRBJ2-1; TRBD2 aligns across 10 bases. The CDR3 runs 15 residues. Germline CDR1 is DFQATT and CDR2 is SNEGSKA (reference sequence). J was trimmed by 6 bases and V by 3 bases; bases with no gene match: 8. CDR3 in amino acids: CSARTAQRGGNEQFF. For the CDR3, the DNA is TGCAGTGCTAGGACCGCGCAGCGGGGGGGCAATGAGCAGTTCTTC.

This clonotype occurred once. The CDR3 DNA sequence: TGTGCTAGTGCGGCGGGGGGCGGCTACGAGCAGTACTTC. Encoded protein: CASAAGGGYEQYF. The chain has TRBV12-5 and TRBJ2-5; TRBD2 matches 8 bases. The end of the DNA fits TRBJ2-7 better, so the J call may be wrong. The V gene's germline CDR1 is LGHNT and CDR2 FRNRAP. The CDR3 contains 13 residues.

The chain recombines TRBV7-9 with TRBJ2-3, with 8 bases matching TRBD2. There are 16 residues in the CDR3. Unmatched junction bases numbered 10, after V lost 8 bases and J lost 0 bases. CDR1 is SEHNR, CDR2 FQNEAQ, per germline (reference sequence). In nucleotides, the CDR3 is TGTGCCAGCCCTAGCCCAGCGGGGGCGAGCACAGATACGCAGTATTTT. As protein: CASPSPAGASTDTQYF.

This clonotype was counted ten times or more. The chain combines TRBV20-1 with TRBJ2-1, with D unclear. V lost 7 bases and J 9 bases, leaving 19 bases between the germline ends. In germline, CDR1 is DFQATT, CDR2 SNEGSKA (reference sequence). The CDR3 totals 13 residues. The CDR3 coding sequence is TGCAGTGTTTACCCGGACGTCAGGAGTGAGCAGTTCTTC. Amino acid sequence: CSVYPDVRSEQFF.

J is TRBJ2-7 and V is TRBV7-2; D gene ambiguous. The CDR3 runs to 14 residues. V dropped 5 bases and J dropped 2 bases, with 13 bases sitting between them. CDR1 is SGHTA and CDR2 is FQGNSA in the germline V gene. CDR3 DNA sequence: TGTGCCAGCAGCCTTACAGACGGAACCTACGAGCAGTACTTC. It encodes CASSLTDGTYEQYF.

This clonotype was counted ten times or more. The V gene is TRBV29-1, the J gene TRBJ2-5; D possibly corresponds to TRBD1 (6 bases). The ends were cut back, 2 bases at V and 1 base at J, with 8 bases in the middle. The V gene's germline CDR1 is SQVTM and CDR2 ANQGSEA. The CDR3 runs 13 residues. CDR3 coding DNA: TGCAGCGTTGAACAGGGGATCCAAGAGACCCAGTACTTC. The encoded protein is CSVEQGIQETQYF.

The genes are TRBV25-1 and TRBJ2-3; either TRBD1 or TRBD2 may supply D (5 bases each). The CDR3 extends over 15 amino acids. Germline V lookup: CDR1 MGHDK, CDR2 SYGVNS. V gave up 3 bases and J gave up 2 bases, with 12 bases separating them. CDR3: CASSDTGAYTDTQYF. The CDR3, as DNA: TGTGCCAGCAGTGACACCGGGGCATACACAGATACGCAGTATTTT.

The chain joins TRBV20-1 to TRBJ1-5, with D possibly matching TRBD1 (5 bases). The germline CDR1 and CDR2 sequences are DFQATT and SNEGSKA (reference sequence). V was shortened by 1 base and J by 4 bases, with 17 bases between the two germline ends. The CDR3 has 16 amino acids. CDR3 protein: CSARAPGGGGNQPQHF. The DNA for the CDR3 is TGCAGTGCTAGAGCCCCGGGCGGGGGTGGAAATCAGCCCCAGCATTTT.